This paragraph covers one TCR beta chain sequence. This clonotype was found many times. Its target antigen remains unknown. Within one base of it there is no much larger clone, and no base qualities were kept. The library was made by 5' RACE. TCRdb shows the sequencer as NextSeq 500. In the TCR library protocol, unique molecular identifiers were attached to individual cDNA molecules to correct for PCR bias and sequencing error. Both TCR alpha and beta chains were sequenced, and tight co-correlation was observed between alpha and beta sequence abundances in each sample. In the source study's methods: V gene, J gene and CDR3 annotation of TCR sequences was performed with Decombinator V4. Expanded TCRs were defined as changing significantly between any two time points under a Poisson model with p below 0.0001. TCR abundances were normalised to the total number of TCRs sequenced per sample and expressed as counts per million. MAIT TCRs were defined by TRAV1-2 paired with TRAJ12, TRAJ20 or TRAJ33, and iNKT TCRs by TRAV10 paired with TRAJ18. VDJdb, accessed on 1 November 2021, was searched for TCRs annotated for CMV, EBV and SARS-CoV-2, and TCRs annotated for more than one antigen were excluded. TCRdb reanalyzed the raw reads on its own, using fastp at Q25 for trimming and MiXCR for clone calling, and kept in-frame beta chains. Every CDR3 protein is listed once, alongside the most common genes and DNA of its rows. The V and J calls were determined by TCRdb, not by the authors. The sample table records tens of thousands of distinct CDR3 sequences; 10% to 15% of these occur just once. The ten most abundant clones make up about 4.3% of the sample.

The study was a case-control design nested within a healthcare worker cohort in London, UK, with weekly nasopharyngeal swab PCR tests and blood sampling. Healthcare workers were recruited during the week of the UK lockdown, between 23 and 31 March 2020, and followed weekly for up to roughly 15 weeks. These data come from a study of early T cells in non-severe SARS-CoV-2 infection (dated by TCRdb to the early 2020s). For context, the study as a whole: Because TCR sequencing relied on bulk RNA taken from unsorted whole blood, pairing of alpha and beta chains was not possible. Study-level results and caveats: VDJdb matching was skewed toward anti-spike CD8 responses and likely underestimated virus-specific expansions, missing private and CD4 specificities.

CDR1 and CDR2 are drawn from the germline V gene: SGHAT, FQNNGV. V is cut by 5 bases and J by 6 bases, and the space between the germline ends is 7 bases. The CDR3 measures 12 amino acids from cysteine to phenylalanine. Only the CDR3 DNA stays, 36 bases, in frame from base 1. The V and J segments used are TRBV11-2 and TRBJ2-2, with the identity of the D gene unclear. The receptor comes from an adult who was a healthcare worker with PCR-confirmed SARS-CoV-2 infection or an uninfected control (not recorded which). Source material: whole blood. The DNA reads TGTGCCAGCAGCCCAAGTCCCGGGGAGCTGTTTTTT. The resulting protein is CASSPSPGELFF.